The source of this T cell receptor beta chain is a study of blood T cell repertoires in COVID-19. Turning to the study itself: The origin of the acute and convalescent COVID-19 samples was the United States, Italy and Spain. Sample material is recorded as cDNA or gDNA derived from T cells, B-cell-depleted T cells, or PBMCs.

Data came from immunoSEQ multiplex PCR; TCRdb stores just in-frame clones and leaves some out. The repertoire holds roughly 250,000 clones, with approximately 86% as singletons. The ends lost 6 bases at V and 6 bases at J; junction bases unmatched: 17. Germline V gene sequence: CDR1 WSHSY, CDR2 SAAADI. This CDR3 comprises 19 residues. Researchers sorted participants into cohorts using their self-reported clinical history. The sequence was obtained from a woman aged 25 to 39 with acute COVID-19. The J gene is TRBJ2-4, the V gene TRBV10-2, with 13 bases that match TRBD2. The sample was PBMCs or T cells enriched from blood (not recorded which). CDR3 sequence reads: CASSDILAGGPLFSNIQYF. CDR3 DNA: TGCGCCAGCAGCGACATACTAGCGGGAGGGCCCCTTTTCTCAAACATTCAGTACTTC.